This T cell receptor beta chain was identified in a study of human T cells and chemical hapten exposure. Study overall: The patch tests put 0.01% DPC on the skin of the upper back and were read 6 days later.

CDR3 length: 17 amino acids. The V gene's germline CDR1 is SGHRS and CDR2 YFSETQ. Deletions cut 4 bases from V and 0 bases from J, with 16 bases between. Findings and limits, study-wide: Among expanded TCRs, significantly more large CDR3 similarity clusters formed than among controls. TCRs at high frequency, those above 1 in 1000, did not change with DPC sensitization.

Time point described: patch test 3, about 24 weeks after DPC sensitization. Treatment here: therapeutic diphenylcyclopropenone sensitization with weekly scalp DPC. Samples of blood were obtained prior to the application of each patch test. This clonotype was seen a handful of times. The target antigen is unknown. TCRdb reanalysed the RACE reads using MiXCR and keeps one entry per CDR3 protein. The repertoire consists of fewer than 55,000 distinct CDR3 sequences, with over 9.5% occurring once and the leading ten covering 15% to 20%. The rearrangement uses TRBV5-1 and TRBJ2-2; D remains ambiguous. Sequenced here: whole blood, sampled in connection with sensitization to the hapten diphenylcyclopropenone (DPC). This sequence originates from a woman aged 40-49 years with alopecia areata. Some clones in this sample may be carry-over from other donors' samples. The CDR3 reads CASSPRTANSNTGELFF. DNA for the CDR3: TGCGCCAGCAGCCCTCGGACGGCTAACTCGAACACCGGGGAGCTGTTTTTT.